Listed here are 6 T cell receptor beta chains from one sample, sequenced in a study of T cells in localized non-small cell lung cancer (dated by TCRdb to 2020 to 2021). Library method: the immunoSEQ multiplex PCR assay. This is the immuneACCESS table as TCRdb keeps it, with only in-frame sequences that have V and J called. A part of the clones is gone; compared with another copy, unresolved V genes explain less than half, and the rest is unexplained. In all, the sample holds fewer than 40,000 clones, and over 75% of those were seen once. 4% to 4.5% of the sample is in the top ten clones. Sequences were derived from peripheral blood, sampled before any cancer treatment. The receptor source for this set is a male donor older than 55 with stage III lung adenocarcinoma.

The V and J genes are TRBV5-1 and TRBJ1-3; D gene ambiguous. In germline, CDR1 is SGHRS, CDR2 YFSETQ. This CDR3 comprises 16 residues. The V end lost 0 bases, the J end lost 0 bases, and 10 bases lay between the germline ends. This CDR3 is CASSLEQTSSGNTIYF. CDR3 in DNA: TGCGCCAGCAGCTTGGAACAGACGTCCTCTGGAAACACCATATATTTT.

This rearrangement joins TRBV6-5 to TRBJ2-7, with unresolved D. The CDR3 runs to 12 residues. Germline values: CDR1 MNHEY, CDR2 SVGAGI. V gave up 5 bases and J gave up 3 bases, with 8 bases separating them. CDR3 in amino acids: CASSTHSYEQYF. CDR3 in DNA: TGTGCCAGCAGTACCCACAGCTACGAGCAGTACTTC.

Only one count was recorded for this clone. The chain uses TRBV29-1 and TRBJ1-1; D not certain. The V and J ends lost 7 bases and 6 bases respectively, with 15 bases between them. CDR1 and CDR2 from the germline V gene are SQVTM and ANQGSEA. The CDR3 loop spans 12 amino acids. The CDR3 reads CSGVRVEAEAFF. CDR3 DNA: TGCAGCGGTGTCCGGGTGGAGGCTGAAGCTTTCTTT.

This chain connects TRBV28 to TRBJ1-2; D is ambiguous. This CDR3 has 14 residues. Germline-derived CDR1 and CDR2 are MDHEN and SYDVKM. The V and J ends lost 10 bases and 7 bases respectively, with 22 bases between them. CDR3 in amino acids: CATAGSTGHLGYTF. CDR3 nucleotides: TGTGCCACCGCCGGATCAACTGGCCATCTTGGCTACACCTTC.

This clone was detected a few times. The CDR3 loop reads CATSRDRAERRLREQFF. CDR3 nucleotide sequence: TGTGCCACCAGCAGAGATCGGGCGGAGAGACGACTTCGTGAGCAGTTCTTC. The rearrangement joins TRBV15 to TRBJ2-1; D not resolved. CDR3 length: 17 amino acids. The V and J ends lost 0 bases and 9 bases respectively, with 21 bases between them. Germline V gene sequence: CDR1 LNHNV, CDR2 YYDKDF (reference sequence).

The genes are TRBV6-6 and TRBJ1-5; maybe TRBD1 (6 bases). CDR3 length equals 14 residues. V was cut by 4 bases and J by 4 bases, with 11 bases left in between. Looked up from germline, CDR1 is MNHNY and CDR2 is SVGAGI (reference sequence). CDR3 protein: CASSSGQGNQPQHF. The CDR3 DNA reads TGTGCCAGCAGTTCTGGGCAGGGGAATCAGCCCCAGCATTTT.